Shown below are 3 T cell receptor beta chains from a single sample sequenced in a study of shared clonotypes between healthy human individuals. The assay was immunoSEQ multiplex PCR, and TCRdb's table has in-frame clones only and misses some. The repertoire holds around 2.1 million clones, with roughly 95% as singletons. Sequences were obtained from naive CD4+ T cells sorted from blood. The subset denotes: CD45RA+ positively selected. Receptors originate from a man aged 18-30 years in good health.

This clone is a singleton in its sample. This chain links TRBV2 with TRBJ2-2, with 8 bases identical to TRBD2. Germline trimming cut 7 bases from V and 5 bases from J; bases unmatched to any gene: 15. The germline CDR1 and CDR2 sequences are SNHLY and FYNNEI. The CDR3 runs 17 residues. The CDR3 DNA reads TGTGCCAGCATTCCTGAGGCGGGGACTAGACGAACCGGGGAGCTGTTTTTT. Protein product: CASIPEAGTRRTGELFF.

The chain carries TRBV7-2 and TRBJ2-7; 13 bases are a match to TRBD2. This CDR3 region has 17 residues. The junction had 8 bases not matched to a gene; V was cut back by 0 bases and J by 6 bases. The V gene's germline CDR1 is SGHTA and CDR2 FQGNSA. CDR3 loop: CASSLALAGGVTSEQYF. The CDR3 bases are TGTGCCAGCAGCTTAGCACTAGCGGGAGGGGTGACTTCCGAGCAGTACTTC.

Regarding this clone: Different DNA sequences within this sample yield the same CDR3. The CDR3 bases are TGTGCCAGCACCCGGGACACTCTTAACACTGAAGCTTTCTTT. This sequence encodes CASTRDTLNTEAFF. The genes are TRBV28 and TRBJ1-1, with D possibly being TRBD1 (6 bases). The ends were cut back, 7 bases at V and 2 bases at J, with 14 bases in the middle. This CDR3 comprises 14 residues. CDR1 and CDR2 from the germline V gene are MDHEN and SYDVKM.